The 26 T cell receptor beta chains reported below all come from one sample, sequenced in a study of blood T cell repertoires in COVID-19. Generated by immunoSEQ multiplex PCR, the TCRdb table keeps only in-frame clones and is missing some. The table includes 250,000 to 300,000 clones, roughly 87% detected once. Sequencing was performed on peripheral blood. These receptors all stem from a woman aged 50 to 60 who had recovered from COVID-19.

The chain has TRBV5-4 and TRBJ1-3, with TRBD1 matching over 9 bases. Germline CDR1 reads SGHNT; CDR2 reads YYREEE (reference sequence). This CDR3 is built from 14 residues. With 6 bases clipped from V and 4 bases from J, the junction kept 5 bases outside the gene matches. As DNA, the CDR3 is TGTGCCAGCACCACCGGGACAGGGGGAAACACCATATATTTT. Protein product: CASTTGTGGNTIYF.

The chain carries TRBV11-2 and TRBJ2-7, with TRBD1 matching 8 bases. Losses at the gene ends were 4 bases for V and 0 bases for J; bases not matched to a gene: 5. Germline V CDR1 and CDR2: SGHAT, FQNNGV. The length of the CDR3 is 15 residues. CDR3 residues: CASSWTGSNSYEQYF. CDR3 bases: TGTGCCAGCAGCTGGACAGGGTCCAACTCCTACGAGCAGTACTTC.

The V and J genes are TRBV4-3 and TRBJ2-1, with D possibly matching TRBD2 (6 bases). V lost 1 base and J lost 7, with 23 bases in between. The CDR3 has 18 residues. CDR1 and CDR2 (germline): LGHNA, YSLEER. CDR3 nucleotide sequence: TGCGCCAGCAGCCAAGTCACGGTTGGTGTGGAGGGTCGGAATGAGCAGTTCTTC. This codes for CASSQVTVGVEGRNEQFF.

The chain links TRBV19 to TRBJ1-3; no clear D. The CDR3 loop spans 15 amino acids. Germline values: CDR1 LNHDA, CDR2 SQIVND (reference sequence). V lost 3 bases and J lost 2, with 11 bases in between. This chain's CDR3 is CASSIGGPTGNTIYF. DNA for the CDR3: TGTGCCAGTAGTATCGGAGGGCCTACTGGAAACACCATATATTTT.

This clone was seen just once. This rearrangement joins TRBV30 to TRBJ1-1; TRBD1 is a possible D gene (6 bases). Trimming shortened V by 3 bases and J by 1 base, and 9 bases separated the two germline ends. The CDR3 has 13 amino acids. Germline V lookup: CDR1 GTSNPN, CDR2 SVGIG (reference sequence). CDR3 in DNA: TGTGCCTGGAGGGGACATAAGAACACTGAAGCTTTCTTT. Protein product: CAWRGHKNTEAFF.

This clone was detected only once. The chain uses TRBV12-3 or TRBV12-4 and TRBJ2-1; 8 bases match TRBD1. J gave up 9 bases and V 10 bases, and 11 bases lay outside the gene matches. The CDR3 has 13 amino acids. The CDR3 reads CATKWTGRLEQFF. The CDR3 nucleotides read TGTGCCACTAAATGGACAGGGAGGCTTGAGCAGTTCTTC.

The chain uses TRBV6-2 or TRBV6-3 and TRBJ1-5, with D unclear. V was clipped by 0 bases and J by 4 bases, with 10 bases between them. The CDR3 extends over 15 amino acids. Germline assignment: CDR1 MNHEY and CDR2 SVGEGT. The CDR3 nucleotides read TGTGCCAGCAGTTACTCGAACCGGGGAAATCAGCCCCAGCATTTT. This translates into CASSYSNRGNQPQHF.

The genes are TRBV6-1 and TRBJ1-2; 7 nucleotides line up with TRBD1. This CDR3 region has 16 residues. J gave up 3 bases and V 4 bases, and 11 bases lay outside the gene matches. Germline assignment: CDR1 MNHNS and CDR2 SASEGT. The CDR3 nucleotides are TGTGCCAGCAGTGGATTTGAGGGGGCTAATTACTATGGCTACACCTTC. Encoded protein: CASSGFEGANYYGYTF.

The V gene is TRBV24-1, the J gene TRBJ2-7, with 7 bases fitting TRBD2. CDR3 length equals 17 residues. CDR1 and CDR2 from the germline V gene are KGHDR and SFDVKD. V was clipped by 2 bases and J by 4 bases; unmatched bases: 13. The DNA of the CDR3 is TGTGCCACCAGTGATTCAGCGGGTGGCGGGAGTAGTTACGAGCAGTACTTC. This translates into CATSDSAGGGSSYEQYF.

The chain employs TRBV1 and TRBJ2-5; the tabulated D call, TRBD2, remains unverified against the DNA. TRBV1 is a pseudogene. This CDR3 is built from 17 residues. This CDR3 reads CTSSQVSGRGTGETQYF. CDR3 bases: TGCACCAGCAGCCAAGTCAGTGGACGCGGGACGGGGGAGACCCAGTACTTC.

The chain joins TRBV3-1 (or the pseudogene TRBV3-2) to TRBJ1-1, with D unresolved. Between the trimmed V and J ends, which lost 8 bases and 0 bases, there was a span of 10 bases. Per the germline V gene, CDR1 is LGHDT and CDR2 is YNNKEL (reference sequence). The CDR3 is made up of 13 amino acids. The CDR3 is CASGRVLNTEAFF. CDR3 sequence (DNA): TGTGCCAGCGGGAGGGTTTTGAACACTGAAGCTTTCTTT.

This clone showed up just a few times. J is TRBJ1-1 and V is TRBV2; 8 nucleotides match TRBD1. The germline V gene encodes CDR1 SNHLY and CDR2 FYNNEI. The V and J ends lost 7 bases and 7 bases, in that order; junction bases with no gene match: 11. This CDR3 spans 14 amino acids. This chain's CDR3 is CASTPGGTSLEAFF. The DNA of the CDR3 is TGTGCCAGCACCCCAGGGGGCACGAGTCTTGAAGCTTTCTTT.

This chain joins TRBV19 and TRBJ2-2, with 7 bases that match TRBD1. V gave up 5 bases and J gave up 7 bases; unmatched junction bases: 4. The CDR3 is 13 amino acids. CDR1 is LNHDA and CDR2 is SQIVND in the germline V gene (reference sequence). This CDR3 reads CASSPRTGGELFF. The CDR3 nucleotides are TGTGCCAGTAGTCCCCGGACAGGCGGGGAGCTGTTTTTT.

The chain is built from TRBV6-5 and TRBJ1-2; 8 bases align to TRBD1. CDR3 length equals 12 residues. Looked up from germline, CDR1 is MNHEY and CDR2 is SVGAGI. J gave up 10 bases and V 11 bases, and 12 bases lay outside the gene matches. CDR3 bases: TGTGCCGCGAAGGTAGGACAGGGAATCTACACCTTC. Translation: CAAKVGQGIYTF.

This chain uses TRBV5-6 with TRBJ2-3; possible D gene TRBD2, 6 bases. Trimming pared 2 bases from V and 8 bases from J, leaving 15 bases between. Germline loops: CDR1 SGHDT, CDR2 YYEEEE. This CDR3 has 14 amino acids. CDR3 nucleotide sequence: TGTGCCAGCAGCTTCCCGGACTGGGGAGGTACGCAGTATTTT. It yields the protein CASSFPDWGGTQYF. Combining the CDR3 with reference TRBV5-6 and TRBJ2-3 gives the whole variable domain DAGVTQSPTHLIKTRGQQVTLRCSPKSGHDTVSWYQQALGQGPQFIFQYYEEEERQRGNFPDRFSGHQFPNYSSELNVNALLLGDSALYLCASSFPDWGGTQYFGPGTRLTVL.

The chain employs TRBV7-3 and TRBJ1-1, with 8 positions matching TRBD1. Trimming took 6 bases from V and 7 from J; bases not matched to a gene: 10. CDR3 length equals 14 residues. CDR1 SGHTA and CDR2 FQGTGA come from the germline V gene. The CDR3: CASSGQGGRNEAFF. The CDR3 DNA sequence: TGTGCCAGCAGTGGACAGGGAGGTAGAAATGAAGCTTTCTTT. The full variable domain, completed using reference TRBV7-3 and TRBJ1-1, is GAGVSQTPSNKVTEKGKYVELRCDPISGHTALYWYRQSLGQGPEFLIYFQGTGAADDSGLPNDRFFAVRPEGSVSTLKIQRTERGDSAVYLCASSGQGGRNEAFFGQGTRLTVV.

The chain is built from TRBV5-1 and TRBJ2-7, with D uncertain. The CDR3 sequence is 11 residues long. V lost 3 bases, J lost 3 bases, and 4 bases lay in between. Germline assignment: CDR1 SGHRS and CDR2 YFSETQ. This chain's CDR3 is CASSSIYEQYF. For the CDR3, the DNA is TGCGCCAGCAGCTCCATCTACGAGCAGTACTTC.

V gene TRBV9 combines with J gene TRBJ1-5, with 7 bases fitting TRBD1. The V segment lost 0 bases and the J segment 2 bases; nucleotides outside the gene matches: 2. Germline V lookup: CDR1 SGDLS, CDR2 YYNGEE. The CDR3 length is 15 residues. CDR3 nucleotides: TGTGCCAGCAGCGTAGAGGGGGCTCGCAATCAGCCCCAGCATTTT. This sequence encodes CASSVEGARNQPQHF.

The chain employs TRBV6-1 and TRBJ1-5; 9 nucleotides match TRBD1. Losses at the gene ends were 0 bases for V and 6 bases for J; bases not matched to a gene: 3. The germline gives CDR1 MNHNS, CDR2 SASEGT. The CDR3 runs 15 residues. The CDR3 here is CASSEAGDRVQPQHF. For the CDR3, the DNA is TGTGCCAGCAGTGAAGCGGGGGACAGGGTTCAGCCCCAGCATTTT.

The genes are TRBV10-3 and TRBJ1-1; D gene unclear. Germline V gene lookup returns CDR1 ENHRY and CDR2 SYGVKD. V lost 2 bases to trimming and J lost 8 bases, with 21 bases between them. The CDR3 spans 16 residues. CDR3 protein: CAISEGEVPGMTEAFF. CDR3 coding DNA: TGTGCCATCAGTGAGGGGGAGGTCCCCGGGATGACAGAAGCTTTCTTT.

The rearrangement links TRBV11-2 to TRBJ2-5; 13 nucleotides line up with TRBD2. The CDR3 covers 16 residues. J was trimmed by 1 base and V by 5 bases; bases with no gene match: 4. Germline V CDR1 and CDR2: SGHAT, FQNNGV. The CDR3 DNA reads as TGTGCCAGCAGCACCAGACTAGCGGGGGGCCAAGAGACCCAGTACTTC. It encodes CASSTRLAGGQETQYF.

V usage is TRBV24-1 and J usage is TRBJ1-5; D is unclear. The germline V gene has CDR1 KGHDR and CDR2 SFDVKD. The V and J ends lost 3 bases and 4 bases respectively, with 3 bases between them. The CDR3 contains 12 residues. In DNA, the CDR3 is TGTGCCACCAGTGATCCGAATCAGCCCCAGCATTTT. It yields the protein CATSDPNQPQHF.

The sample holds one count of this clone. The chain is built from TRBV9 and TRBJ2-3; D might be TRBD1 (6 bases). In germline, CDR1 is SGDLS, CDR2 YYNGEE. The CDR3 runs 13 residues. Trimming left V 0 bases short and J 9 bases short, with 11 bases between. The CDR3 nucleotides read TGTGCCAGCAGCGTAGATTCGCAGGGGACGCAGTATTTT. It yields the protein CASSVDSQGTQYF.

The sample holds one count of this clone. The chain recombines TRBV7-8 with TRBJ2-3, with TRBD2 identical over 8 bases. CDR1 is SGHVS and CDR2 is FQNEAQ in the germline V gene. The CDR3 length is 15 residues. Losses at the gene ends were 5 bases for V and 2 bases for J; bases not matched to a gene: 6. The CDR3 protein is CASSILAGITDTQYF. In nucleotides, the CDR3 is TGTGCCAGCAGCATTCTAGCGGGTATCACAGATACGCAGTATTTT.

The CDR3 reads CASSIVGGIRTEAFF. In DNA, the CDR3 is TGTGCCAGTAGTATAGTCGGGGGGATTAGAACTGAAGCTTTCTTT. This rearrangement joins TRBV19 to TRBJ1-1, with D possibly matching TRBD1 (5 bases). The V gene lost 1 base and the J gene lost 5 bases, with 14 bases spanning the gap. The CDR3 sequence is 15 residues long. The germline V gene encodes CDR1 LNHDA and CDR2 SQIVND (reference sequence).

This clone was observed a single time. The chain recombines TRBV9 with TRBJ1-2, with TRBD1 as a possible D gene (5 bases). Germline CDR1 SGDLS, CDR2 YYNGEE. CDR3 length: 14 residues. The V and J ends lost 0 bases and 7 bases respectively, with 13 bases between them. CDR3: CASSVGTGQLGYTF. In DNA, the CDR3 is TGTGCCAGCAGCGTAGGTACAGGTCAACTTGGCTACACCTTC.